These T cell receptor beta chains were read from a single sample in a study of human T cells and chemical hapten exposure. TCRdb re-derived calls from the RACE reads in MiXCR, one entry per CDR3 protein. This sample carries under 450,000 distinct CDR3 sequences, more than 4.5% of them seen once, and the ten largest clones take around 2.3%. The source material was whole blood, sampled in connection with sensitization to the hapten diphenylcyclopropenone (DPC). These receptors all come from a woman aged 45-65 years with alopecia areata. Some clones in this sample may be carry-over from other donors' samples. Each CDR3 is given with its conserved first and last residue. Fields, in order: V gene, D gene, clone size, J gene, CDR3 protein, CDR3 DNA. The D gene is left open where the match is weak. Clone sizes are given selectively: once, few, many, or a class where the clone is expanded.

V: TRBV28
D: TRBD2
size: many
J: TRBJ2-1
CDR3: CASTPLAGDHNEQFF
DNA: TGTGCCAGCACCCCTCTGGCGGGGGACCACAATGAGCAGTTCTTC

V: TRBV20-1
D: NA
size: few
J: TRBJ2-7
CDR3: CSARDIAGHEQYF
DNA: TGCAGTGCTAGAGATATCGCTGGCCACGAGCAGTACTTC

V: TRBV7-8
D: NA
size: few
J: TRBJ2-5
CDR3: CASSLGVRSLLQETQYF
DNA: TGTGCCAGCAGCTTAGGAGTCCGCAGCCTCCTACAAGAGACCCAGTACTTC

V: TRBV3-1
D: TRBD1
size: NA
J: TRBJ2-7
CDR3: CASSQENIGDRPYEQYF
DNA: TGTGCCAGCAGCCAAGAAAATATAGGGGACAGACCCTACGAGCAGTACTTC

V: TRBV19
D: TRBD2
size: few
J: TRBJ2-1
CDR3: CASNPSGGADEQFF
DNA: TGTGCCAGTAATCCTAGCGGGGGGGCGGATGAGCAGTTCTTC

V: TRBV7-6
D: TRBD2
size: NA
J: TRBJ2-1
CDR3: CASSQAGSGDKQFF
DNA: TGTGCCAGCAGCCAGGCGGGTAGCGGGGATAAACAGTTCTTC

V: TRBV6-2/TRBV6-3
D: NA
size: few
J: TRBJ2-5
CDR3: CASSYGGDVRQETQYF
DNA: TGTGCCAGCAGTTATGGAGGGGACGTAAGACAAGAGACCCAGTACTTC

V: TRBV12-3/TRBV12-4
D: NA
size: many
J: TRBJ1-2
CDR3: CASSFEGVGYGYTF
DNA: TGTGCCAGCAGTTTTGAGGGGGTTGGCTATGGCTACACCTTC

V: TRBV12-3/TRBV12-4
D: TRBD1
size: many
J: TRBJ2-1
CDR3: CASSQRGLYEQFF
DNA: TGTGCCAGCAGCCAAAGGGGGCTATATGAGCAGTTCTTC

V: TRBV11-2
D: NA
size: many
J: TRBJ2-1
CDR3: CASSQQNNEQFF
DNA: TGTGCCAGCAGCCAACAGAACAATGAGCAGTTCTTC

V: TRBV11-2
D: NA
size: many
J: TRBJ1-1
CDR3: CASSLGVGTDEAFF
DNA: TGTGCCAGCAGCTTAGGGGTAGGGACCGATGAAGCTTTCTTT

V: TRBV3-1
D: NA
size: many
J: TRBJ2-4
CDR3: CASSQEGLDIQYF
DNA: TGTGCCAGCAGCCAAGAGGGGTTAGACATTCAGTACTTC

V: TRBV5-1
D: TRBD1
size: NA
J: TRBJ2-1
CDR3: CASSKSGQGWNEQFF
DNA: TGCGCCAGCAGCAAATCCGGACAGGGGTGGAATGAGCAGTTCTTC

V: TRBV4-3
D: NA
size: NA
J: TRBJ2-5
CDR3: CASSQELWAPETQYF
DNA: TGCGCCAGCAGCCAAGAACTATGGGCTCCGGAGACCCAGTACTTC

V: TRBV28
D: NA
size: NA
J: TRBJ1-1
CDR3: CASSLWQMNTEAFF
DNA: TGTGCCAGCAGTTTATGGCAAATGAACACTGAAGCTTTCTTT

V: TRBV2
D: NA
size: NA
J: TRBJ1-4
CDR3: CASSGPGGASNEKLFF
DNA: TGTGCCAGCAGTGGGCCCGGGGGCGCGTCTAATGAAAAACTGTTTTTT

V: TRBV7-2
D: NA
size: few
J: TRBJ2-7
CDR3: CASSLVGGPIDEQYF
DNA: TGTGCCAGCAGCTTAGTAGGCGGACCGATCGACGAGCAGTACTTC

V: TRBV29-1
D: TRBD1
size: many
J: TRBJ2-2
CDR3: CSGQGRTGELFF
DNA: TGCAGCGGACAGGGGAGAACCGGGGAGCTGTTTTTT

V: TRBV7-2
D: NA
size: few
J: TRBJ2-6
CDR3: CASSLAGPFANVLTF
DNA: TGTGCCAGCAGCTTAGCCGGGCCCTTCGCCAACGTCCTGACTTTC

V: TRBV29-1
D: TRBD1
size: many
J: TRBJ2-7
CDR3: CSVGTGGNEQYF
DNA: TGCAGCGTTGGGACAGGGGGCAACGAGCAGTACTTC

V: TRBV6-5
D: NA
size: NA
J: TRBJ1-1
CDR3: CASSRTHQIPEAFF
DNA: TGTGCCAGCAGCCGAACTCATCAGATACCTGAAGCTTTCTTT

V: TRBV12-3/TRBV12-4
D: NA
size: few
J: TRBJ1-5
CDR3: CASSPQGQRHQPQHF
DNA: TGTGCCAGCAGTCCTCAAGGACAGCGACATCAGCCCCAGCATTTT

V: TRBV7-2
D: NA
size: few
J: TRBJ2-2
CDR3: CASSRTQRAYGTGELFF
DNA: TGTGCCAGCAGTCGGACCCAGCGGGCTTATGGGACCGGGGAGCTGTTTTTT

V: TRBV25-1
D: NA
size: NA
J: TRBJ1-1
CDR3: CASSELGTGEAFF
DNA: TGTGCCAGCAGTGAATTGGGCACGGGGGAAGCTTTCTTT

V: TRBV13
D: TRBD1
size: NA
J: TRBJ2-1
CDR3: CASSQGSDEQFF
DNA: TGTGCCAGCTCACAGGGGTCCGATGAGCAGTTCTTC

V: TRBV13
D: NA
size: NA
J: TRBJ2-7
CDR3: CASSLALPGAYEQYF
DNA: TGTGCCAGCAGCTTAGCGCTCCCGGGGGCCTACGAGCAGTACTTC

V: TRBV10-3
D: NA
size: many
J: TRBJ2-7
CDR3: CAISESGAEQYF
DNA: TGTGCCATCAGTGAGTCAGGGGCGGAGCAGTACTTC

V: TRBV7-2
D: NA
size: many
J: TRBJ1-5
CDR3: CASSSRTNQPQHF
DNA: TGTGCCAGCAGCTCGCGGACCAATCAGCCCCAGCATTTT

V: TRBV20-1
D: TRBD2
size: many
J: TRBJ2-5
CDR3: CSALAGGPGETQYF
DNA: TGCAGTGCTTTAGCGGGAGGGCCAGGAGAGACCCAGTACTTC

V: TRBV29-1
D: NA
size: many
J: TRBJ1-1
CDR3: CSVETGTKNTEAFF
DNA: TGCAGCGTTGAAACCGGGACAAAGAACACTGAAGCTTTCTTT

V: TRBV3-1
D: NA
size: many
J: TRBJ2-2
CDR3: CASSPGWTGELFF
DNA: TGTGCCAGCAGCCCGGGATGGACCGGGGAGCTGTTTTTT

V: TRBV7-2
D: TRBD1
size: few
J: TRBJ2-7
CDR3: CASSSDRGREQYF
DNA: TGTGCCAGCAGCTCTGACAGGGGGCGCGAGCAGTACTTC

V: TRBV5-1
D: NA
size: NA
J: TRBJ2-7
CDR3: CASSLGPQTSSGQYF
DNA: TGCGCCAGCAGCTTGGGTCCCCAGACCAGTAGCGGGCAGTACTTC

V: TRBV5-4
D: TRBD1
size: NA
J: TRBJ2-1
CDR3: CASSKDRGPLPYNEQFF
DNA: TGTGCCAGCAGCAAGGACAGGGGGCCCCTTCCCTACAATGAGCAGTTCTTC

V: TRBV29-1
D: NA
size: many
J: TRBJ2-7
CDR3: CSVDDRYEQYF
DNA: TGCAGCGTTGACGACAGGTACGAGCAGTACTTC

V: TRBV3-1
D: NA
size: many
J: TRBJ2-4
CDR3: CASSQGGSDIQYF
DNA: TGTGCCAGCAGCCAAGGTGGGTCCGACATTCAGTACTTC

V: TRBV14
D: NA
size: few
J: TRBJ2-7
CDR3: CASSQPTPGTDYSYEQYF
DNA: TGTGCCAGCAGCCAACCTACTCCCGGGACGGATTACTCCTACGAGCAGTACTTC

V: TRBV11-2
D: NA
size: many
J: TRBJ2-1
CDR3: CASSLGGHEQFF
DNA: TGTGCCAGCAGCTTAGGGGGGCACGAGCAGTTCTTC

V: TRBV29-1
D: NA
size: many
J: TRBJ2-2
CDR3: CSVPGFGGELFF
DNA: TGCAGCGTCCCAGGATTCGGCGGGGAGCTGTTTTTT

V: TRBV6-5
D: NA
size: many
J: TRBJ1-3
CDR3: CASSYREAGNTIYF
DNA: TGTGCCAGCAGTTATCGGGAGGCTGGAAACACCATATATTTT

V: TRBV12-3/TRBV12-4
D: NA
size: many
J: TRBJ1-2
CDR3: CASTHGTVYGYTF
DNA: TGTGCCAGCACCCATGGGACGGTTTATGGCTACACCTTC